This T cell receptor beta chain came from a study of blood T cell repertoires in COVID-19 (dated by TCRdb to 2020 to 2021). A note on the overall study: Samples covering the acute and convalescent phases of COVID-19 were provided by collaborators in the United States, Italy and Spain. The material from the prospective study consisted of cDNA or gDNA derived from T cells, B-cell-depleted T cells, or PBMCs. Sample metadata almost always included a de-identified subject ID, COVID-19 status, age in years and sex. The repertoires were made available in a free public database intended to serve as a resource for research on the immune response to SARS-CoV-2. Where HLA class I and class II types were available, the types were taken from metadata supplied by the sample provider, not from assay-based typing. The samples were drawn from the first 160 participants of the ongoing ImmuneRACE study and from about 1,200 subjects provided by 6 global collaborators. Subjects who had been exposed to COVID-19, were actively infected with it, or had recovered from it provided the deeply sampled blood TCRbeta repertoires that made up the dataset.

As for this clone: Which antigen it targets is not known. Per-base quality was not reported, and no clone a single base away is much larger than it.

Whole blood was collected in K2EDTA tubes by collaborating institutions according to the institutions' own protocols. For TCRbeta analysis, collaborator samples were shipped as frozen whole blood, as isolated PBMCs, or as DNA extracted from either sample type. TCRbeta CDR3 regions were amplified from genomic DNA using the immunoSEQ Assay, a bias-controlled multiplex PCR. The paper's processing steps were these. Nucleated cell counts per sample were estimated from amplification of reference gene primers within the assay. To quantify the absolute abundance of each unique TCRbeta CDR3 rearrangement, sequence reads were collapsed and filtered. For each sample, productive Simpson clonality was calculated as the square root of Simpson's diversity index across productive rearrangements. TCRdb took over this immuneACCESS table, retaining in-frame rearrangements with V and J assigned. Such tables are incomplete; in checked studies, under half of the missing clones stem from an unresolved V gene, and the remainder is unexplained. For V, J and clone size, that table is used; D and trimming come from the DNA. The sample yields 25,000 to 35,000 clones; 88% were counted once. The ten largest clones add up to under 30% of the sample.

Its CDR3 holds 13 amino acids, cysteine through phenylalanine. Only the CDR3 part of the read is kept: 39 bases, read in frame from the first base. Sequences MGHRA (CDR1) and YSYEKL (CDR2) are obtained from the germline V gene. The germline ends are 8 bases apart after V is trimmed by 1 base and J by 8 bases. Findings and caveats that apply to the study as a whole: The quantity of clinical and demographic metadata differed by source and by participant and was supplied without curation.

Rearrangement joined TRBV4-1 to TRBJ1-4; the D gene is perhaps TRBD1, on 6 matching bases. What was sequenced was peripheral blood. The sequence was obtained from a human donor in a cohort sampled during active COVID-19. Read as DNA, the sequence is TGCGCCAGCAGCCAAGCACAGGGAGAAAAACTGTTTTTT. Its translation is CASSQAQGEKLFF.